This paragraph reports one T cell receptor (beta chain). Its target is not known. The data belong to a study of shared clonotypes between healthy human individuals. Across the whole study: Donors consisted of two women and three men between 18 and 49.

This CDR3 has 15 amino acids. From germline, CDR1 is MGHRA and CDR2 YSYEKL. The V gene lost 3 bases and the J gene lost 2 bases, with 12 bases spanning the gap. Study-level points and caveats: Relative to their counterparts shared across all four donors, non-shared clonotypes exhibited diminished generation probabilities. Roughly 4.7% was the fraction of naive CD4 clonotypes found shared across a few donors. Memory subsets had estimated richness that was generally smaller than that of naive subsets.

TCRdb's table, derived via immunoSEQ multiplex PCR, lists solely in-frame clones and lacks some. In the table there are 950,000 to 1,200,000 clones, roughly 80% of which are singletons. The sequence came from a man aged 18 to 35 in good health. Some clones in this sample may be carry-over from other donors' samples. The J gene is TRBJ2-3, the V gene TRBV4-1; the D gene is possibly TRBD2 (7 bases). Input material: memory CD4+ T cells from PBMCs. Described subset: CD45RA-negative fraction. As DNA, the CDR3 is TGCGCCAGCAGCCATGCGGGGGCCCTCACAGATACGCAGTATTTT. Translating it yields CASSHAGALTDTQYF.